Here is one TCR beta chain with its context. CDR3 size: 16 residues. Trimming cost V 2 bases and J 6 bases; bases outside gene matches: 7. The V gene's germline CDR1 is LGHNA and CDR2 YNFKEQ. This entry belongs to a study of cytomegalovirus exposure and HLA in healthy donors. This table comes from immunoSEQ multiplex PCR, and its TCRdb copy is limited to in-frame clones, with some not included. The sample lists some 130,000 clones, roughly 89% occurring once. This TCR derives from a woman under 30 in good health and CMV-seronegative. The sequenced sample consisted of PBMCs. The J gene is TRBJ2-3, the V gene TRBV4-2, with TRBD2 identical over 11 bases. CDR3 sequence reads: CASSQIAGGHVDTQYF. CDR3 sequence (DNA): TGTGCCAGCAGCCAAATAGCGGGGGGGCATGTGGATACGCAGTATTTT.